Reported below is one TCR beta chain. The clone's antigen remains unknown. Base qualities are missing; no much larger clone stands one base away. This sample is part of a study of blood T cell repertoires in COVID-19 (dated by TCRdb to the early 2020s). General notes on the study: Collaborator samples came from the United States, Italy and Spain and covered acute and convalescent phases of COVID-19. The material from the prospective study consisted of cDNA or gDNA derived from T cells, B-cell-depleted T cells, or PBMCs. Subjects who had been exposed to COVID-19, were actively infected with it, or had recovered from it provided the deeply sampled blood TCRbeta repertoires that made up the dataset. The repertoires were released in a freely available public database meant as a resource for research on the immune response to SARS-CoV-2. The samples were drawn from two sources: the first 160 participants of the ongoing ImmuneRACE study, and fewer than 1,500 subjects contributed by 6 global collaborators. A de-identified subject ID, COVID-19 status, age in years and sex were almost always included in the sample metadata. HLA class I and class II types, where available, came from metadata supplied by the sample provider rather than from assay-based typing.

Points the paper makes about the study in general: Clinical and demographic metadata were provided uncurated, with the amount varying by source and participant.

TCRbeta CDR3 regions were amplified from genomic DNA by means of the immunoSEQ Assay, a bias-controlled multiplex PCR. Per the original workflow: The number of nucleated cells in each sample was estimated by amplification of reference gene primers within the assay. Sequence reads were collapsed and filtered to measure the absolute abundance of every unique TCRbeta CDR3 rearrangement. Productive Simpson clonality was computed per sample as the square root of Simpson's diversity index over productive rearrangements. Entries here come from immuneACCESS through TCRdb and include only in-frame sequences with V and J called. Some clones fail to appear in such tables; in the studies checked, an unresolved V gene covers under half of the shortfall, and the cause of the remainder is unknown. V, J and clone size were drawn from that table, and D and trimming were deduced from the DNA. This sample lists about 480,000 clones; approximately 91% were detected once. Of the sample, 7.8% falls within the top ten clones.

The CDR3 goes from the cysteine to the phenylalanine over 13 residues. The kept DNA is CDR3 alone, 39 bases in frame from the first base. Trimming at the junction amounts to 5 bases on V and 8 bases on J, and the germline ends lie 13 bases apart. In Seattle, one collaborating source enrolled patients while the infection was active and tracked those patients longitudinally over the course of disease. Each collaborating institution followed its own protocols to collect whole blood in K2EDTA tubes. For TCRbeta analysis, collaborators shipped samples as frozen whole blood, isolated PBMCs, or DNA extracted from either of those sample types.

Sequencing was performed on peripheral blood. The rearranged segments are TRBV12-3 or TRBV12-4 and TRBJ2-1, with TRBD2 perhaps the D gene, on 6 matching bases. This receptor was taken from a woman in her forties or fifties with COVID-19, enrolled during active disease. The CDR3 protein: CASSPRGIYEQFF. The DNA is TGTGCCAGCAGTCCGCGGGGTATCTATGAGCAGTTCTTC.